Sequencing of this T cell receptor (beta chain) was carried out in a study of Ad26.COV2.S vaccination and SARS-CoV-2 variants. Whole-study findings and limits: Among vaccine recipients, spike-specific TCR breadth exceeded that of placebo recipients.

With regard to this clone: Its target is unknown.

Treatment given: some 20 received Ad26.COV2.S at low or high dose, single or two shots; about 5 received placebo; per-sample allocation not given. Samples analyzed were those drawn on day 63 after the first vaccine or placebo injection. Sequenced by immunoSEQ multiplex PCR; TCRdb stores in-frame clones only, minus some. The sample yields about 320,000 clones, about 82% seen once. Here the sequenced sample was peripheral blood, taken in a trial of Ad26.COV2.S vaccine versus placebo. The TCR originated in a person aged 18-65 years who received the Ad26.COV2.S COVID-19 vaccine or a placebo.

The CDR3 DNA follows: TGTGCCAGCAGCAACGTAACTGTAGCGGGGGTTTCAGGGTCAGATACGCAGTATTTT. Translation gives CASSNVTVAGVSGSDTQYF. V usage is TRBV21-1 and J usage is TRBJ2-3; the table's D call, TRBD2, has no DNA check behind it. TRBV21-1 is described as a pseudogene. The CDR3 covers 19 residues.